The 29 T cell receptor beta chains presented below share a single source sample, sequenced in a study of shared clonotypes between healthy human individuals. Clones were sequenced by immunoSEQ multiplex PCR, and TCRdb holds only the in-frame ones, with some missing. The sample consists of about 2.3 million clones, approximately 95% of them appearing once. Sequences were obtained from naive CD4+ T cells from PBMCs. As for subset: CD45RA+ positively selected. The receptor set was obtained from a young man in good health. Some clones in this sample may be carry-over from other donors' samples.

The chain employs TRBV28 and TRBJ2-3; 14 bases fit TRBD2. The J segment lost 3 bases and the V segment lost 1 base, leaving 9 bases of the junction unmatched. Germline CDR1 MDHEN, CDR2 SYDVKM. The CDR3 has 19 amino acids. The CDR3 sequence: CASSLSGTSGRLKTDTQYF. CDR3 DNA: TGTGCCAGCAGTTTATCCGGGACTAGCGGGAGACTGAAGACAGATACGCAGTATTTT.

The rearrangement joins TRBV2 to TRBJ2-1; D may be TRBD2 (6 bases). V lost 6 bases, J lost 8 bases, and 17 bases lay in between. There are 14 residues in the CDR3. Germline CDR1 is SNHLY and CDR2 is FYNNEI. The CDR3 nucleotides are TGTGCCAGCAGCCCCAGGGACTCAGGCTATGAGCAGTTCTTC. Translation gives CASSPRDSGYEQFF. Variable domain in full (rest from reference TRBV2 and TRBJ2-1): EPEVTQTPSHQVTQMGQEVILRCVPISNHLYFYWYRQILGQKVEFLVSFYNNEISEKSEIFDDQFSVERPDGSNFTLKIRSTKLEDSAMYFCASSPRDSGYEQFFGPGTRLTVL.

CDR3 sequence: CASSSPTGLADTQYF. The CDR3 nucleotides are TGTGCCAGCAGTTCGCCGACGGGACTAGCCGATACGCAGTATTTT. This rearrangement joins TRBV28 to TRBJ2-3, with 9 bases matching TRBD2. Germline CDR1 is MDHEN and CDR2 is SYDVKM. CDR3 size: 15 residues. Trimming removed 4 bases from V and 6 bases from J; junction bases left unmatched: 8.

The chain uses TRBV10-3 and TRBJ1-5, with D unclear. Germline V gene lookup returns CDR1 ENHRY and CDR2 SYGVKD. CDR3 length: 12 amino acids. Between the trimmed V and J ends, which lost 3 bases and 6 bases, there was a span of 6 bases. The CDR3 sequence is CAISDFAQPQHF. As DNA, the CDR3 is TGTGCCATCAGTGATTTTGCTCAGCCCCAGCATTTT.

The V call is TRBV11-2, the J call TRBJ1-6; D gene uncertain. This CDR3 contains 14 residues. The germline gives CDR1 SGHAT, CDR2 FQNNGV. The V end was cut by 1 base, the J end by 10 bases, with 11 bases between. The CDR3 DNA sequence: TGTGCCAGCAGCTTAGGGTTTATTACCTCACCCCTCCACTTT. It translates to CASSLGFITSPLHF.

The chain is built from TRBV5-1 and TRBJ2-3; TRBD2 matches at 9 bases. J gave up 0 bases and V 5 bases, and 10 bases lay outside the gene matches. Germline lookup yields CDR1 SGHRS and CDR2 YFSETQ. The CDR3 is made up of 17 amino acids. The DNA of the CDR3 is TGCGCCAGCAGTCCGACCCCTGCGGGAGGGAGCACAGATACGCAGTATTTT. Translation gives CASSPTPAGGSTDTQYF.

This chain uses TRBV4-2 with TRBJ2-5, with 10 bases lining up with TRBD2. Germline assignment: CDR1 LGHNA and CDR2 YNFKEQ. Trimming removed 0 bases from V and 3 bases from J; junction bases left unmatched: 10. The CDR3 spans 18 residues. CDR3 DNA: TGTGCCAGCAGCCAAGACCCATCCCCTAGCGGGAGAGAAGAGACCCAGTACTTC. It yields the protein CASSQDPSPSGREETQYF.

The chain employs TRBV29-1 and TRBJ2-1; 8 bases are a match to TRBD1. Germline trimming cut 7 bases from V and 3 bases from J; bases unmatched to any gene: 8. The CDR3 contains 14 residues. Germline assignment: CDR1 SQVTM and CDR2 ANQGSEA. The CDR3 loop reads CSGGPGGFYNEQFF. CDR3 sequence (DNA): TGCAGCGGTGGCCCAGGGGGCTTCTACAATGAGCAGTTCTTC.

Only one count was recorded for this clone. This chain links TRBV7-9 with TRBJ2-3; TRBD2 agrees at 11 bases. Germline CDR1 is SEHNR and CDR2 is FQNEAQ (reference sequence). CDR3 size: 18 residues. Trimming cost V 4 bases and J 4 bases; bases outside gene matches: 13. CDR3 nucleotides: TGTGCCAGCAGCTCTACTTTCCGACTAGCGGGAAATCCAGATACGCAGTATTTT. Translated: CASSSTFRLAGNPDTQYF.

The chain has TRBV28 and TRBJ1-5, with TRBD1 identical over 7 bases. CDR1 is MDHEN, CDR2 SYDVKM, per germline. The CDR3 runs 15 residues. V shed 2 bases and J 6 bases; nucleotides not matched to a gene: 7. CDR3 loop: CASSLLTGVGQPQHF. The CDR3, as DNA: TGTGCCAGCAGTTTACTCACAGGGGTTGGTCAGCCCCAGCATTTT.

The CDR3 sequence is CASSRGGQNEKLFF. As DNA, the CDR3 is TGTGCCAGCAGTCGGGGGGGACAGAATGAAAAACTGTTTTTT. The V and J genes are TRBV28 and TRBJ1-4; the match to TRBD1 covers 7 bases. V lost 5 bases to trimming and J lost 5 bases; unmatched junction nucleotides: 5. This CDR3 has 14 residues. The germline V gene encodes CDR1 MDHEN and CDR2 SYDVKM.

In this sample, this clone turned up once. This sequence joins TRBV6-5 and TRBJ2-1; TRBD2 is a possible D gene (6 bases). The CDR3 totals 13 residues. The V end was cut by 0 bases, the J end by 9 bases, with 9 bases between. Germline V gene sequence: CDR1 MNHEY, CDR2 SVGAGI. CDR3 residues: CASSYSMGGEQFF. Here the CDR3 DNA reads TGTGCCAGCAGTTACTCGATGGGGGGTGAGCAGTTCTTC.

This clone was recorded a few times. Other nucleotide sequences in the sample specify the same CDR3. The genes are TRBV7-9 and TRBJ1-2; D is perhaps TRBD1 (6 bases). This CDR3 contains 12 residues. Germline CDR1 is SEHNR and CDR2 is FQNEAQ (reference sequence). With 6 bases removed from V and 4 bases from J, the gap between germline ends came to 9 bases. DNA for the CDR3: TGTGCCAGCAGTTTGGACAGCTATGGCTACACCTTC. Protein: CASSLDSYGYTF.

The chain is built from TRBV7-2 and TRBJ2-3; D unresolved. Per germline, CDR1 SGHTA and CDR2 FQGNSA. CDR3 length equals 12 residues. V dropped 5 bases and J dropped 5 bases, with 8 bases sitting between them. CDR3 sequence: CASSTRLDTQYF. The DNA of the CDR3 is TGTGCCAGCAGCACCAGGTTAGATACGCAGTATTTT.

The chain combines TRBV6-6 with TRBJ2-7; D is perhaps TRBD1 (5 bases). Germline CDR1 is MNHNY and CDR2 is SVGAGI (reference sequence). V lost 6 bases to trimming and J lost 4 bases, with 16 bases between them. The length of the CDR3 is 14 residues. CDR3 coding DNA: TGTGCCAGCAGGCCACAGGAGATATCGTACGAGCAGTACTTC. This gives the protein CASRPQEISYEQYF.

The chain has TRBV5-1 and TRBJ2-3; D not certain. V was pared by 0 bases and J by 6 bases, with 14 bases between. The CDR3 loop spans 15 amino acids. Germline CDR1 reads SGHRS; CDR2 reads YFSETQ. The CDR3 protein is CASSLAPTTSDTQYF. For the CDR3, the DNA is TGCGCCAGCAGCTTGGCCCCGACGACCTCGGATACGCAGTATTTT.

V gene TRBV4-1 combines with J gene TRBJ1-1; D is possibly TRBD1 (5 bases). CDR1 MGHRA and CDR2 YSYEKL come from the germline V gene. CDR3 length equals 16 residues. Trimming removed 0 bases at V and 8 bases at J, with 19 bases between. The CDR3 DNA follows: TGCGCCAGCAGCCAAGATTGGGGGACGGCAGAACGGGAAGCTTTCTTT. This encodes CASSQDWGTAEREAFF.

J is TRBJ2-2 and V is TRBV11-2; TRBD2 agrees at 9 bases. Losses at the gene ends were 7 bases for V and 3 bases for J; bases not matched to a gene: 9. The CDR3 spans 16 residues. CDR1 SGHAT and CDR2 FQNNGV come from the germline V gene. The CDR3 is CASIISGLAHTGELFF. In DNA, the CDR3 is TGTGCCAGCATCATCTCGGGACTAGCCCACACCGGGGAGCTGTTTTTT.

As for this clone: The identical CDR3 is also encoded by other nucleotide sequences in the sample. The rearrangement uses TRBV11-2 and TRBJ2-1; the D is unclear. CDR1 and CDR2 (germline): SGHAT, FQNNGV. Trimming took off 1 base at V and 4 bases at J, with 11 bases between the two ends. The CDR3 runs to 15 residues. The CDR3 region has the DNA TGTGCCAGCAGCTTAGCCCGAAGACCTTACAATGAGCAGTTCTTC. Residues: CASSLARRPYNEQFF.

The chain is built from TRBV6-1 and TRBJ1-1; 9 positions agree with TRBD1. CDR3 length: 15 amino acids. In germline, CDR1 is MNHNS, CDR2 SASEGT. V lost 7 bases, J lost 0 bases, and 6 bases stayed unmatched. The CDR3 sequence is CASKGQGTVNTEAFF. The CDR3 region has the DNA TGTGCCAGCAAAGGACAGGGGACCGTGAACACTGAAGCTTTCTTT.

The V and J genes are TRBV5-1 and TRBJ1-5; TRBD1 agrees at 9 bases. Germline CDR1 and CDR2: SGHRS and YFSETQ. This CDR3 comprises 15 residues. After removal of 4 bases from V and 3 bases from J, the junction contained 5 bases not matched to a gene. CDR3: CASSPGTGPNQPQHF. CDR3 nucleotides: TGCGCCAGCAGCCCCGGGACAGGGCCCAATCAGCCCCAGCATTTT.

The chain employs TRBV7-2 and TRBJ2-5; D gene ambiguous. Germline CDR1 SGHTA, CDR2 FQGNSA. Trimming removed 1 base at V and 2 bases at J, with 8 bases between. This CDR3 is built from 14 residues. The DNA for the CDR3 is TGTGCCAGCAGCTTAGTACTGAAACAAGAGACCCAGTACTTC. Protein sequence: CASSLVLKQETQYF. Variable domain in full (rest from reference TRBV7-2 and TRBJ2-5): GAGVSQSPSNKVTEKGKDVELRCDPISGHTALYWYRQSLGQGLEFLIYFQGNSAPDKSGLPSDRFSAERTGGSVSTLTIQRTQQEDSAVYLCASSLVLKQETQYFGPGTRLLVL.

The chain uses TRBV18 and TRBJ2-1; the D gene is possibly TRBD2 (5 bases). Germline CDR1 is KGHSH and CDR2 is LQKENI. V was shortened by 4 bases and J by 9 bases, with 10 bases between the two germline ends. The CDR3 consists of 12 residues. The CDR3 sequence is CASSRKLGEQFF. As DNA, the CDR3 is TGTGCCAGCTCACGTAAACTAGGTGAGCAGTTCTTC.

V and J are TRBV30 and TRBJ2-3; D possibly corresponds to TRBD1 (6 bases). V gave up 1 base and J gave up 3 bases, with 14 bases separating them. The CDR3 is 15 residues long. Germline V gene lookup returns CDR1 GTSNPN and CDR2 SVGIG (reference sequence). CDR3 amino acids: CAWSGSRGGTDTQYF. CDR3 in DNA: TGTGCCTGGAGTGGAAGCAGGGGTGGTACAGATACGCAGTATTTT.

Comments on this clone: This same CDR3 is encoded by further DNA sequences in the sample. This chain joins TRBV5-1 and TRBJ2-1; 11 nucleotides align to TRBD2. The J segment lost 5 bases and the V segment lost 6 bases, leaving 7 bases of the junction unmatched. This CDR3 has 15 residues. Germline values: CDR1 SGHRS, CDR2 YFSETQ. The CDR3 region is CASTRLAGGNNEQFF. CDR3 sequence (DNA): TGCGCCAGCACCCGTCTAGCGGGAGGCAACAATGAGCAGTTCTTC.

The genes are TRBV5-8 and TRBJ2-1; 8 bases fit TRBD1. With 6 bases clipped from V and 1 base from J, the junction kept 12 bases outside the gene matches. The germline CDR1 and CDR2 sequences are SGHTS and YDEGEE. The CDR3 has 17 residues. This CDR3 is CASIGQGAMGSYNEQFF. For the CDR3, the DNA is TGTGCCAGCATAGGGCAGGGGGCGATGGGATCCTACAATGAGCAGTTCTTC. The entire variable domain, with the rest obtained from reference TRBV5-8 and TRBJ2-1, is as follows: EAGVTQSPTHLIKTRGQQATLRCSPISGHTSVYWYQQALGLGLQFLLWYDEGEERNRGNFPPRFSGRQFPNYSSELNVNALELEDSALYLCASIGQGAMGSYNEQFFGPGTRLTVL.

The CDR3 bases are TGTGCCTGGAAAGGGACCACTGGGGCCAACGTCCTGACTTTC. Amino acid sequence: CAWKGTTGANVLTF. This chain uses TRBV30 with TRBJ2-6; D tentatively reads TRBD1 or TRBD2 (5 bases each). The CDR3 has 14 amino acids. Trimming left V 4 bases short and J 2 bases short, with 9 bases between. Per germline, CDR1 GTSNPN and CDR2 SVGIG (reference sequence).

The rearrangement uses TRBV6-1 and TRBJ1-1, with D uncertain. This CDR3 contains 13 residues. With 2 bases removed from V and 1 base from J, the gap between germline ends came to 5 bases. Germline V gene data show CDR1 as MNHNS and CDR2 as SASEGT. The CDR3 reads CASSESGNTEAFF. The CDR3 bases are TGTGCCAGCAGTGAATCGGGGAACACTGAAGCTTTCTTT.

In its sample, this clone was seen a few times. The chain combines TRBV6-1 with TRBJ1-5; D remains ambiguous. The V end lost 2 bases, the J end lost 7 bases, and 9 bases lay between the germline ends. This CDR3 comprises 13 residues. Germline CDR1 MNHNS, CDR2 SASEGT. The CDR3 coding sequence is TGTGCCAGCAGTGAATCAGGCGTCCAGCCCCAGCATTTT. It translates to CASSESGVQPQHF.